This TCR beta chain was sequenced in a study of control samples from healthy donors and cancer patients. Some clones are missing from TCRdb's copy, which holds only in-frame ones; the method was immunoSEQ multiplex PCR. Of 130,000 to 150,000 clones listed, roughly 90% are singletons. J lost 4 bases, V lost 4 bases, and 2 bases had no gene match. Germline CDR1 SNHLY, CDR2 FYNNEI. The CDR3 spans 14 residues. Sample: blood. This chain uses TRBV2 with TRBJ1-4; TRBD1 aligns across 8 bases. The receptor comes from a man aged 30 to 39 in good health. The CDR3: CASSGTGFNEKLFF. CDR3 in DNA: TGTGCCAGCAGTGGGACAGGGTTTAATGAAAAACTGTTTTTT. The whole variable domain, remainder taken from reference TRBV2 and TRBJ1-4, is EPEVTQTPSHQVTQMGQEVILRCVPISNHLYFYWYRQILGQKVEFLVSFYNNEISEKSEIFDDQFSVERPDGSNFTLKIRSTKLEDSAMYFCASSGTGFNEKLFFGSGTQLSVL.